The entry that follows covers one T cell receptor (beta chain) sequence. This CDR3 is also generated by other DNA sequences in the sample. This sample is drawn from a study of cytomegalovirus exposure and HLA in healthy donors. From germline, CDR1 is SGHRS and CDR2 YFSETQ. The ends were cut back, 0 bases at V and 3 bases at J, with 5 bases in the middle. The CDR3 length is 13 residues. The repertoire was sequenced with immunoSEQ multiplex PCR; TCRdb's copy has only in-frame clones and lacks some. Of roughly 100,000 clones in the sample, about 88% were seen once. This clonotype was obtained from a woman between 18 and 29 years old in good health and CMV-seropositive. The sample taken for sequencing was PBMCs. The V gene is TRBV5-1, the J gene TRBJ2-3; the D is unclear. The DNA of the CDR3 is TGCGCCAGCAGCTTGGCCGGGACAGATACGCAGTATTTT. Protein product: CASSLAGTDTQYF. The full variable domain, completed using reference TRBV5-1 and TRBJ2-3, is KAGVTQTPRYLIKTRGQQVTLSCSPISGHRSVSWYQQTPGQGLQFLFEYFSETQRNKGNFPGRFSGRQFSNSRSEMNVSTLELGDSALYLCASSLAGTDTQYFGPGTRLTVL.